This T cell receptor (beta chain) is from a study of beta chain features in type 1 diabetes. The study, taken as a whole, reports: When Type 1 diabetes patients were examined, their TCRB CDR3s proved moderately but significantly shorter in all four CD4+ subsets.

Germline values: CDR1 SNHLY, CDR2 FYNNEI. The CDR3 is made up of 14 amino acids. J lost 2 bases, V lost 7 bases, and 6 bases had no gene match. The isolated RNA, all of it, was reverse transcribed, so expressed TCRB transcripts were what got sequenced. The table came from immunoSEQ multiplex PCR; TCRdb's copy has only in-frame clones and leaves some out. Of under 350,000 clones in the sample, around an eighth were seen once. Note on this clone: Antigen specificity is unknown.

The chain links TRBV2 to TRBJ2-7; 9 nucleotides align to TRBD1. This sequence was found in a man aged 30 to 45 with type 1 diabetes. Specimen: naive CD4+ T cells from blood. CDR3 region: CASTTGGNPYEQYF. CDR3 sequence (DNA): TGTGCCAGCACCACAGGGGGCAACCCCTACGAGCAGTACTTC. The whole variable domain, remainder taken from reference TRBV2 and TRBJ2-7, is EPEVTQTPSHQVTQMGQEVILRCVPISNHLYFYWYRQILGQKVEFLVSFYNNEISEKSEIFDDQFSVERPDGSNFTLKIRSTKLEDSAMYFCASTTGGNPYEQYFGPGTRLTVT.